These 29 T cell receptor beta chains originate from one sample sequenced in a study of blood T cell repertoires in COVID-19. Libraries were prepared by immunoSEQ multiplex PCR; TCRdb keeps only in-frame clonotypes and omits some of them. The data hold about 240,000 clones, with 82% observed a single time. Material for sequencing was peripheral blood. The receptors come from a woman aged 55-69 years with active or convalescent COVID-19.

The genes are TRBV6-5 and TRBJ1-5; no firm D call. Per germline, CDR1 MNHEY and CDR2 SVGAGI. Trimming took off 6 bases at V and 0 bases at J, with 6 bases between the two ends. The CDR3 extends over 13 amino acids. The CDR3 DNA follows: TGTGCCAGCAGGGGCCCTAGCAATCAGCCCCAGCATTTT. The encoded protein is CASRGPSNQPQHF.

This chain connects TRBV3-1 (or the pseudogene TRBV3-2) to TRBJ1-1, with D tentatively TRBD1 (6 bases). V lost 4 bases and J 1 base, leaving 10 bases between the germline ends. The germline gives CDR1 LGHDT, CDR2 YNNKEL (reference sequence). The CDR3 sequence is 14 residues long. The CDR3, as DNA: TGTGCCAGCAGCCCAGGGACAACGAACACTGAAGCTTTCTTT. It is translated as CASSPGTTNTEAFF.

J is TRBJ2-1 and V is TRBV5-6; 9 bases fit TRBD2. The CDR3 consists of 17 residues. V gave up 0 bases and J gave up 0 bases; unmatched junction bases: 4. CDR1 is SGHDT, CDR2 YYEEEE, per germline. The CDR3 bases are TGTGCCAGCAGCTTGGCGGGCGGGGGGGTCTCCTACAATGAGCAGTTCTTC. This codes for CASSLAGGGVSYNEQFF.

The CDR3 protein is CASGLVLGRGRSNQPQHF. CDR3 nucleotide sequence: TGTGCTAGTGGTTTGGTACTGGGCAGGGGGAGAAGCAATCAGCCCCAGCATTTT. This rearrangement joins TRBV12-5 to TRBJ1-5; TRBD1 agrees at 7 bases. The germline V gene has CDR1 LGHNT and CDR2 FRNRAP. The CDR3 has 18 residues. V lost 0 bases and J lost 1; bases outside the gene matches: 9.

DNA of the CDR3: TGTGCCAGCCAGAAAACGATTGAAGCTTTCTTT. Amino acid sequence: CASQKTIEAFF. The chain uses TRBV2 and TRBJ1-1, with D uncertain. V shed 8 bases and J shed 7 bases, with 11 bases lying between them. The V gene's germline CDR1 is SNHLY and CDR2 FYNNEI. The length of the CDR3 is 11 residues.

The chain joins TRBV7-2 to TRBJ1-1, with D perhaps matching TRBD1 (5 bases). The CDR3 length is 15 residues. Germline CDR1 and CDR2: SGHTA and FQGNSA. The ends were cut back, 5 bases at V and 1 base at J, with 14 bases in the middle. The CDR3 here is CASSDRGSWNTEAFF. The CDR3 DNA reads TGTGCCAGCAGCGATAGGGGCAGTTGGAACACTGAAGCTTTCTTT.

About this clone: This sample includes further DNA sequences coding for the same CDR3. The J gene is TRBJ2-3, the V gene TRBV3-1 (or the pseudogene TRBV3-2); TRBD2 is a possible D gene (5 bases). This CDR3 has 13 residues. Germline V gene sequence: CDR1 LGHDT, CDR2 YNNKEL (reference sequence). V was cut by 1 base and J by 3 bases, with 5 bases left in between. CDR3: CASSQAGTDTQYF. In DNA, the CDR3 is TGTGCCAGCAGCCAAGCGGGGACAGATACGCAGTATTTT.

This clone was seen more than once but under ten times. The chain carries TRBV6-5 and TRBJ1-3; D is perhaps TRBD1 (6 bases). The CDR3 extends over 15 amino acids. Trimming removed 10 bases at V and 3 bases at J, with 19 bases between. The germline V gene encodes CDR1 MNHEY and CDR2 SVGAGI. The DNA for the CDR3 is TGTGCCACCAAGACACAGGGCGGCCTTGGAAACACCATATATTTT. This codes for CATKTQGGLGNTIYF.

The chain recombines TRBV19 with TRBJ2-3, with a tentative D call TRBD2 (6 bases). The CDR3 extends over 14 amino acids. Trimming took 6 bases from V and 4 from J, leaving 14 bases between them. Looked up from germline, CDR1 is LNHDA and CDR2 is SQIVND (reference sequence). The CDR3 spells CASRAGRSADTQYF. CDR3 in DNA: TGTGCCAGTAGGGCGGGGAGGTCTGCAGATACGCAGTATTTT.

The sample holds one count of this clone. The CDR3 nucleotides read TGTGCCAGCAGCCAATGGAGAGATACCCGGAAGCCCTTCTCTGGGGCCAACGTCCTGACTTTC. Amino acid sequence: CASSQWRDTRKPFSGANVLTF. V usage is TRBV3-1 (or the pseudogene TRBV3-2) and J usage is TRBJ2-6; no reliable D call. The CDR3 is 21 residues long. Germline CDR1 LGHDT, CDR2 YNNKEL (reference sequence). V lost 2 bases, J lost 0 bases, and 23 bases lay in between.

V is TRBV5-1 and J is TRBJ2-5; D not certain. The germline CDR1 and CDR2 sequences are SGHRS and YFSETQ. Trimming took off 1 base at V and 2 bases at J, with 12 bases between the two ends. The CDR3 totals 15 residues. CDR3 loop: CASSLQSQSQETQYF. The DNA of the CDR3 is TGCGCCAGCAGCTTGCAGTCCCAATCTCAAGAGACCCAGTACTTC.

This clone appeared a few times. This sequence joins TRBV6-5 and TRBJ1-1, with TRBD1 as a possible D gene (6 bases). The CDR3 runs to 15 residues. Trimming stripped 5 bases from V and 3 bases from J, with 16 bases between. CDR1 and CDR2 from the germline V gene are MNHEY and SVGAGI. CDR3 sequence reads: CASSRNRAGDTEAFF. The CDR3 DNA reads as TGTGCCAGCAGTAGAAACAGGGCAGGGGACACTGAAGCTTTCTTT.

The V gene is TRBV28, the J gene TRBJ2-1; tentatively, D is TRBD1 (7 bases). The V gene's germline CDR1 is MDHEN and CDR2 SYDVKM. This CDR3 comprises 16 residues. Between the trimmed V and J ends, which lost 4 bases and 4 bases, there was a span of 17 bases. The CDR3 bases are TGTGCCAGCAGTTCAGGGGGGTTCCTGGGGTACAATGAGCAGTTCTTC. It is translated as CASSSGGFLGYNEQFF.

The chain uses TRBV2 and TRBJ2-2; 8 positions agree with TRBD2. Germline V gene sequence: CDR1 SNHLY, CDR2 FYNNEI. V was clipped by 8 bases and J by 5 bases; unmatched bases: 10. This CDR3 is built from 15 residues. The CDR3 reads CASGLALSKTGELFF. The CDR3 coding sequence is TGTGCCAGCGGACTAGCCCTTAGTAAGACCGGGGAGCTGTTTTTT.

V gene TRBV29-1 combines with J gene TRBJ2-5, with D tentatively TRBD2 (6 bases). CDR3 length equals 13 residues. V lost 7 bases and J lost 3, with 15 bases in between. Looked up from germline, CDR1 is SQVTM and CDR2 is ANQGSEA. For the CDR3, the DNA is TGCAGCGCCCACGCCGGGGGTGAAGAGACCCAGTACTTC. Translated: CSAHAGGEETQYF.

The rearrangement links TRBV10-1 to TRBJ2-1, with 8 positions matching TRBD2. This CDR3 is 15 amino acids long. The germline V gene encodes CDR1 WNHNN and CDR2 SYGVQD (reference sequence). Losses at the gene ends were 2 bases for V and 7 bases for J; bases not matched to a gene: 7. The CDR3 protein is CASSEPAGVKNEQFF. CDR3 coding DNA: TGCGCCAGCAGTGAGCCAGCGGGGGTCAAAAATGAGCAGTTCTTC.

This chain links TRBV19 with TRBJ2-1; tentative D call: TRBD2 (6 bases). The V and J ends lost 1 base and 5 bases respectively, with 9 bases between them. This CDR3 is built from 14 residues. Germline V gene sequence: CDR1 LNHDA, CDR2 SQIVND (reference sequence). CDR3 loop: CASSIVAEDNEQFF. The CDR3 bases are TGTGCCAGTAGTATAGTAGCGGAAGACAATGAGCAGTTCTTC.

The chain employs TRBV19 and TRBJ2-2; 12 bases are shared with TRBD2. J gave up 6 bases and V 4 bases, and 6 bases lay outside the gene matches. Per the germline V gene, CDR1 is LNHDA and CDR2 is SQIVND (reference sequence). This CDR3 contains 16 residues. This chain's CDR3 is CASSTPSGGAPGELFF. For the CDR3, the DNA is TGTGCCAGTAGTACCCCTAGCGGGGGGGCACCCGGGGAGCTGTTTTTT.

The table lists this clone with a few counts. This sequence joins TRBV28 and TRBJ1-2, with D hard to call. The V gene's germline CDR1 is MDHEN and CDR2 SYDVKM. V gave up 6 bases and J gave up 6 bases, with 17 bases separating them. The CDR3 is 14 residues long. In nucleotides, the CDR3 is TGTGCCAGCAGCTTGGGTTACAGAAGACATGGCTACACCTTC. This codes for CASSLGYRRHGYTF.

This clone appeared a single time. The chain uses TRBV7-9 and TRBJ2-2, with TRBD1 as a possible D gene (5 bases). The germline CDR1 and CDR2 sequences are SEHNR and FQNEAQ (reference sequence). With 4 bases removed from V and 0 bases from J, the gap between germline ends came to 12 bases. The CDR3 runs to 16 residues. CDR3: CASSSHRFPNTGELFF. The CDR3 bases are TGTGCCAGCAGCTCCCACAGGTTCCCGAACACCGGGGAGCTGTTTTTT.

The rearrangement links TRBV7-3 to TRBJ2-7, with 10 bases fitting TRBD1. CDR1 is SGHTA, CDR2 FQGTGA, per germline. The CDR3 has 15 residues. V shed 1 base, J shed 6 bases, and the junction held 6 bases outside the gene matches. CDR3 amino acids: CASSLIPGQGGEQYF. The DNA of the CDR3 is TGTGCCAGCAGCTTAATACCCGGACAGGGGGGCGAGCAGTACTTC.

This chain connects TRBV9 to TRBJ1-2; TRBD1 is a possible D gene (5 bases). The CDR3 loop spans 15 amino acids. V lost 6 bases and J 2 bases, leaving 17 bases between the germline ends. Germline V CDR1 and CDR2: SGDLS, YYNGEE. In DNA, the CDR3 is TGTGCCAGCACCTTAGATGGGGGAGGGAACTATGGCTACACCTTC. This translates into CASTLDGGGNYGYTF.

The rearrangement links TRBV2 to TRBJ2-1; unclear D gene. In germline, CDR1 is SNHLY, CDR2 FYNNEI. The germline V and J ends were trimmed by 6 bases and 6 bases, with 12 bases remaining between them. This CDR3 has 13 amino acids. This CDR3 reads CASSPEAVNEQFF. CDR3 in DNA: TGTGCCAGCAGCCCAGAGGCCGTCAATGAGCAGTTCTTC.

The chain links TRBV7-3 to TRBJ2-3; 9 positions agree with TRBD1. Germline lookup yields CDR1 SGHTA and CDR2 FQGTGA. This CDR3 comprises 16 residues. Trimming took 2 bases from V and 4 from J; bases not matched to a gene: 7. DNA for the CDR3: TGTGCCAGCAGCTTAGGGACAGGGAGCGACGCAGATACGCAGTATTTT. As protein: CASSLGTGSDADTQYF. The entire variable domain, with the rest obtained from reference TRBV7-3 and TRBJ2-3, is as follows: GAGVSQTPSNKVTEKGKYVELRCDPISGHTALYWYRQSLGQGPEFLIYFQGTGAADDSGLPNDRFFAVRPEGSVSTLKIQRTERGDSAVYLCASSLGTGSDADTQYFGPGTRLTVL.

The gene calls are TRBV7-2 and TRBJ1-2; 7 bases map to TRBD1. The CDR3 sequence is 13 residues long. V gave up 5 bases and J gave up 8 bases; unmatched junction bases: 8. Germline V gene data show CDR1 as SGHTA and CDR2 as FQGNSA. The CDR3 nucleotides read TGTGCCAGCAGCCCCTCACAGGGGTTCGGCTACACCTTC. It translates to CASSPSQGFGYTF.

The chain carries TRBV12-3 or TRBV12-4 and TRBJ1-5; a possible D gene is TRBD1 (5 bases). The CDR3 contains 13 residues. Trimming removed 5 bases from V and 6 bases from J, with 11 bases in between. The CDR3 region is CASSRQSGQPQHF. CDR3 sequence (DNA): TGTGCCAGCAGTCGACAGTCTGGTCAGCCCCAGCATTTT.

The chain uses TRBV5-6 and TRBJ1-2; TRBD1 is a possible D gene (5 bases). The CDR3 runs to 15 residues. The V gene's germline CDR1 is SGHDT and CDR2 YYEEEE. V lost 0 bases to trimming and J lost 4 bases, with 13 bases between them. The CDR3 sequence: CASSLAEAGIYGYTF. CDR3 DNA: TGTGCCAGCAGCTTGGCCGAAGCAGGGATCTATGGCTACACCTTC.

The gene calls are TRBV6-2 or TRBV6-3 and TRBJ1-1; D gene ambiguous. Germline values: CDR1 MNHEY, CDR2 SVGEGT. This CDR3 has 15 residues. The germline V and J ends were trimmed by 4 bases and 5 bases, with 17 bases remaining between them. In nucleotides, the CDR3 is TGTGCCAGCAGTTCCTTGGGAGTTGAGGATACTGAAGCTTTCTTT. This encodes CASSSLGVEDTEAFF.

The chain uses TRBV6-5 and TRBJ1-2; 8 bases fit TRBD1. V was clipped by 6 bases and J by 2 bases; unmatched bases: 5. From germline, CDR1 is MNHEY and CDR2 SVGAGI. The CDR3 covers 14 residues. Here the CDR3 reads CASRLDRDNYGYTF. CDR3 in DNA: TGTGCCAGCAGACTGGACAGGGACAACTATGGCTACACCTTC.